This TCR beta chain was recorded in a study of neurological immune-mediated disorders. This clonotype was counted ten times or more. Each CDR3 protein gets one entry after TCRdb re-called the 5' RACE reads with MiXCR. Here the sample spans 55,000 to 60,000 distinct CDR3 sequences, roughly 3.5% being singletons. Germline CDR1 reads MDHEN; CDR2 reads SYDVKM. Trimming removed 2 bases from V and 7 bases from J, with 11 bases in between. This CDR3 has 14 amino acids. The TCR sequence derives from a woman in her 30s with multiple sclerosis. The rearrangement joins TRBV28 to TRBJ2-2; D uncertain. The material sequenced was PBMCs. The CDR3 region is CASSLPRVDGELFF. For the CDR3, the DNA is TGTGCCAGCAGTTTACCTCGGGTGGACGGGGAGCTGTTTTTT.